This record concerns one T cell receptor (beta chain) sequence. Its antigen is unidentified. Trimming pared 6 bases from V and 1 base from J, leaving 9 bases between. CDR1 is MGHRA, CDR2 YSYEKL, per germline. CDR3 length: 14 amino acids. Assay: immunoSEQ multiplex PCR; the TCRdb copy retains only in-frame clones and omits some. The data show approximately 270,000 clones, around 93% seen once. These data belong to a study of T cell responses to AZD1222 COVID-19 vaccine. Study results and limitations: Only a handful of AZD1222 recipients, several in all, had baseline seropositivity.

This clonotype was obtained from an adult who received the AZD1222 COVID-19 vaccine. The V gene is TRBV4-1, the J gene TRBJ2-2, with D possibly matching TRBD2 (6 bases). The source material was peripheral blood, sampled 28 days after the second AZD1222 dose. The CDR3 DNA sequence: TGCGCCAGCAGGGAGGGCGGGAACACCGGGGAGCTGTTTTTT. Translated, it gives CASREGGNTGELFF.